The clone carrying this T cell receptor (beta chain) was picked up a small number of times. Its antigen is as yet unknown. These data come from a study of T-cell memory formation after mild COVID-19. Across the whole study: TCR clusters were largely donor specific.

With constant-segment primers, 5'RACE yielded cDNA libraries of TCR alpha and TCR beta that carried sample barcodes and UMIs. Using its own MiXCR run on the 5' RACE reads, TCRdb lists one record per CDR3 protein. Among a few hundred thousand distinct CDR3 sequences listed, roughly a fifth were seen once. CDR1 is ENHRY and CDR2 is SYGVKD in the germline V gene. The ends were cut back, 10 bases at V and 4 bases at J, with 16 bases in the middle. The CDR3 covers 14 residues. General study points: In second-wave clones peaking day 37, SARS-CoV-2 specificity remained unconfirmed. Those CD4+ clones that contracted were mainly in CM and EM (CD8+ ones in EMRA).

Specimen: PBMCs or a T cell subset sorted from them (not recorded which). This chain uses TRBV10-3 with TRBJ1-4; D call uncertain. The receptor comes from a man between 18 and 35 years old who had mild COVID-19 (a few samples of this study predate the infection). Cell type and time point are not known. DNA for the CDR3: TGTGCCACGAAACGGGGTTCTGGTAATGAAAAACTGTTTTTT. This translates into CATKRGSGNEKLFF.